Following are 20 T cell receptor beta chains from one sample sequenced in a study of blood T cells in healthy people across ages (dated by TCRdb to 2015 to 2017). The receptor library was made with 5' RACE. For sequencing, an Illumina HiSeq 2500 was employed. A second roughly 6 to 12 cycle PCR used a sample-barcoded 5' primer and a J-beta primer mix. Using fastp at Q25 and MiXCR, TCRdb reprocessed the public reads and kept productive beta chains. Each record represents a unique CDR3 protein, reported with the most common genes and DNA among its rows. This sample holds about 670,000 distinct CDR3 sequences; roughly 43% were observed only once. Clones ranked in the top ten supply about 30% of the sample. Specimen: blood. These receptors were taken from a man aged 80 or over in good health.

V and J are TRBV5-6 and TRBJ1-5; 10 positions match TRBD1. CDR3 length: 17 amino acids. After removal of 3 bases from V and 1 base from J, the junction contained 7 bases not matched to a gene. In germline, CDR1 is SGHDT, CDR2 YYEEEE. The CDR3 nucleotides are TGTGCCAGCAGCTCGGACAGGGGGAAAGACAGCAATCAGCCCCAGCATTTT. Encoded protein: CASSSDRGKDSNQPQHF.

V and J are TRBV6-2 or TRBV6-3 and TRBJ2-5, with TRBD1 matching over 8 bases. Trimming took 5 bases from V and 4 from J; bases not matched to a gene: 12. Germline values: CDR1 MNHEY, CDR2 SVGEGT. The CDR3 runs to 16 residues. The CDR3 reads CASSPPSRGRIETQYF. CDR3 DNA: TGTGCCAGCAGTCCCCCAAGCAGGGGGCGGATAGAGACCCAGTACTTC.

A few counts support this clonotype. The rearrangement joins TRBV12-5 to TRBJ1-2; a possible D gene is TRBD1 (6 bases). V lost 9 bases, J lost 0 bases, and 17 bases lay in between. This CDR3 has 15 residues. CDR1 is LGHNT, CDR2 FRNRAP, per germline. The CDR3 DNA follows: TGTGCTAGCCGCCGGGACACTTCAGCTAACTATGGCTACACCTTC. Translated, it gives CASRRDTSANYGYTF.

J is TRBJ1-5 and V is TRBV30, with D uncertain. CDR1 is GTSNPN and CDR2 is SVGIG in the germline V gene (reference sequence). With 4 bases removed from V and 4 bases from J, the gap between germline ends came to 8 bases. The CDR3 is made up of 12 amino acids. The CDR3 sequence: CAWKRENQPQHF. CDR3 coding DNA: TGTGCCTGGAAGCGGGAGAATCAGCCCCAGCATTTT.

This clonotype has a count of ten or more. V gene TRBV7-2 combines with J gene TRBJ2-3; 9 nucleotides match TRBD2. The CDR3 length is 15 residues. V trimming: 5 bases; J trimming: 3 bases; junction bases outside the gene matches: 6. Germline V gene lookup returns CDR1 SGHTA and CDR2 FQGNSA. CDR3 sequence: CASSTRLAGTDTQYF. The DNA of the CDR3 is TGTGCCAGCAGCACCCGGCTAGCGGGGACAGATACGCAGTATTTT.

The chain is built from TRBV4-3 and TRBJ1-4; D uncertain. Germline lookup yields CDR1 LGHNA and CDR2 YSLEER. The germline V and J ends were trimmed by 5 bases and 4 bases, with 17 bases remaining between them. This CDR3 region has 16 residues. The CDR3 DNA sequence: TGCGCCAGCAGCTCCCAAGGGCGAACCAATAATGAAAAACTGTTTTTT. Protein: CASSSQGRTNNEKLFF.

This clonotype was recorded only once. V usage is TRBV27 and J usage is TRBJ2-5, with 9 bases aligning to TRBD2. This CDR3 has 15 amino acids. The V and J ends lost 4 bases and 11 bases, in that order; junction bases with no gene match: 14. Germline V gene data show CDR1 as MNHEY and CDR2 as SMNVEV (reference sequence). The CDR3 reads CASSSSETSGNEQYF. The CDR3 DNA reads as TGTGCCAGCAGTTCCTCCGAGACTAGCGGAAATGAGCAGTACTTC.

This clonotype showed up just a few times. The chain couples TRBV7-2 to TRBJ2-1, with 14 bases that match TRBD2. This CDR3 spans 17 amino acids. From germline, CDR1 is SGHTA and CDR2 FQGNSA. V shed 5 bases and J 6 bases; nucleotides not matched to a gene: 9. CDR3 sequence reads: CASSVPPGLAGANEQFF. The CDR3 DNA is TGTGCCAGCAGCGTTCCCCCGGGACTAGCGGGAGCCAATGAGCAGTTCTTC.

This chain connects TRBV3-1 to TRBJ1-6; 10 bases agree with TRBD1. Germline V gene lookup returns CDR1 LGHDT and CDR2 YNNKEL (reference sequence). Trimming took 4 bases from V and 7 from J; bases not matched to a gene: 19. The CDR3 is made up of 20 amino acids. The CDR3 here is CASSLLTGGPGANSNSPLHF. The DNA of the CDR3 is TGTGCCAGCAGCCTTCTGACAGGGGGCCCCGGAGCGAATTCGAATTCACCCCTCCACTTT.

This clonotype was seen many times. Germline is not matched at one junction end, which may reflect a read error. The J gene is TRBJ1-1, the V gene TRBV4-3; D possibly corresponds to TRBD1 (6 bases). The CDR3 runs 13 residues. The germline gives CDR1 LGHNA, CDR2 YSLEER. CDR3 in amino acids: CASSQGQNTEAFF. The CDR3, as DNA: TGTGCCAGCAGCCAGGGACAGAACACTGAAGCTTTCTTT.

This clonotype was picked up one time. The J gene is TRBJ1-1, the V gene TRBV7-2, with 7 bases that match TRBD1. The CDR3 totals 16 residues. Trimming took 1 base from V and 4 from J; bases not matched to a gene: 9. Germline loops: CDR1 SGHTA, CDR2 FQGNSA. The CDR3, as DNA: TGTGCCAGCAGCTTAGTGGCCAGGGGGAGAGGCACTGAAGCTTTCTTT. This sequence encodes CASSLVARGRGTEAFF.

This clonotype has just a few counts. The CDR3: CASSVRSGRAVNEQFF. As DNA, the CDR3 is TGTGCCAGCAGTGTTCGTAGCGGGAGGGCCGTAAATGAGCAGTTCTTC. The V call is TRBV27, the J call TRBJ2-1, with 11 positions matching TRBD2. The germline V gene encodes CDR1 MNHEY and CDR2 SMNVEV (reference sequence). The V gene end was trimmed by 5 bases and the J gene end by 7 bases; junction bases not matched to a gene: 10. This CDR3 region has 16 residues.

The J gene is TRBJ2-3, the V gene TRBV20-1; 10 bases are a match to TRBD2. The germline gives CDR1 DFQATT, CDR2 SNEGSKA (reference sequence). This CDR3 spans 18 amino acids. V dropped 0 bases and J dropped 5; count of bases not matched to a gene: 14. The CDR3 here is CSARDQDASGGARDTQYF. The CDR3 DNA sequence: TGCAGTGCTAGAGATCAGGATGCCAGCGGGGGGGCGAGAGATACGCAGTATTTT.

Only a few counts were recorded for this clonotype. The chain combines TRBV5-1 with TRBJ2-7; D gene unclear. The CDR3 runs to 16 residues. V was cut by 4 bases and J by 0 bases, with 17 bases left in between. The germline V gene encodes CDR1 SGHRS and CDR2 YFSETQ. CDR3 sequence: CASSPRLTRSSYEQYF. The CDR3 nucleotides read TGCGCCAGCAGCCCCCGGTTGACGAGGAGCTCCTACGAGCAGTACTTC.

This chain uses TRBV5-5 with TRBJ2-1; D is undetermined. CDR3 length equals 15 residues. V lost 5 bases and J lost 6, with 18 bases in between. Germline V CDR1 and CDR2: SGHKS, YYEKEE (reference sequence). The CDR3 DNA sequence: TGTGCCAGCAGGCCGTCAACCTCTGCCTGCAATGAGCAGTTCTTC. As protein: CASRPSTSACNEQFF.

This clonotype turned up a few times. The chain links TRBV28 to TRBJ2-7; D is tentatively TRBD1 or TRBD2 (5 bases each). Trimming cost V 6 bases and J 0 bases, with 12 bases left between them. The CDR3 extends over 14 amino acids. Germline lookup yields CDR1 MDHEN and CDR2 SYDVKM. CDR3 coding DNA: TGTGCCAGCAGGGGGACGGAGACCTCCTACGAGCAGTACTTC. It specifies CASRGTETSYEQYF.

This clonotype was detected only a few times. The CDR3 nucleotides are TGTGCCTGGTCCCCAGGGGGTGGCTACACCTTC. Translating gives CAWSPGGGYTF. This sequence joins TRBV30 and TRBJ1-2; 7 bases agree with TRBD1. V was clipped by 5 bases and J by 7 bases; unmatched bases: 4. The CDR3 totals 11 residues. CDR1 is GTSNPN, CDR2 SVGIG, per germline (reference sequence).

The V and J genes are TRBV11-2 and TRBJ2-1; 7 nucleotides line up with TRBD2. V gave up 7 bases and J gave up 7 bases; unmatched junction bases: 7. Germline V gene lookup returns CDR1 SGHAT and CDR2 FQNNGV. The CDR3 has 13 amino acids. DNA of the CDR3: TGTGCCAGCACCTATTGGGGGGGAAATGAGCAGTTCTTC. Its translation is CASTYWGGNEQFF.

This clonotype appeared many times. The chain joins TRBV29-1 to TRBJ2-1, with TRBD1 matching over 8 bases. Unmatched junction bases numbered 4, after V lost 6 bases and J lost 6 bases. CDR3 size: 12 residues. CDR1 and CDR2 (germline): SQVTM, ANQGSEA. The CDR3 coding sequence is TGCAGCGTCGGACAGGGAACCAATGAGCAGTTCTTC. It is translated as CSVGQGTNEQFF.

Only a few counts were recorded for this clonotype. The genes are TRBV7-6 and TRBJ2-3; 10 bases are shared with TRBD2. The germline V gene has CDR1 SGHVS and CDR2 FNYEAQ. The CDR3 length is 16 residues. V was clipped by 5 bases and J by 4 bases; unmatched bases: 9. CDR3 nucleotide sequence: TGTGCCAGCAGCGGTGGGACTAGCGAGGTGGCAGATACGCAGTATTTT. It yields the protein CASSGGTSEVADTQYF.